This T cell receptor beta chain was found in a study of long-term antiretroviral therapy in people with HIV. There are 16 residues in the CDR3. The germline CDR1 and CDR2 sequences are SGHTA and FQGNSA. V was clipped by 1 base and J by 5 bases, with 14 bases between them. An immunoSEQ assay, version v3.0, was performed at survey level. The table came from immunoSEQ multiplex PCR; TCRdb's copy has only in-frame clones and leaves some out. This sample has approximately 35,000 clones, with roughly 97% found just once. Findings and caveats of the study: Repertoires in HIV (unlike those of controls) had narrower CDR3 length ranges. Older ART regimens were possibly in use when the blood was collected between about 2003 and 2017. Repertoire composition at all time points was dominated by clones that had expanded before ART.

Remarks on this clone: What it binds is unknown.

Sequenced material: unsorted PBMCs, taken 6.9 years after starting antiretroviral therapy. The rearrangement links TRBV7-2 to TRBJ2-2; no definite D call. This TCR was recovered from a man aged 25 to 40 with HIV. The CDR3 region is CASSLGFGGSTGELFF. CDR3 nucleotide sequence: TGTGCCAGCAGCTTAGGGTTCGGCGGAAGTACCGGGGAGCTGTTTTTT.